The clone carrying this T cell receptor (beta chain) was observed a single time. The ends were cut back, 2 bases at V and 5 bases at J, with 6 bases in the middle. CDR1 is MNHEY and CDR2 is SVGAGI in the germline V gene. This CDR3 contains 13 residues. The data were produced by immunoSEQ multiplex PCR, yet TCRdb's version contains in-frame clones alone and is incomplete. The data show fewer than 350,000 clones, with 90% seen just once and roughly 6.8% held by the top ten. These data belong to a study of blood T cell repertoires in COVID-19. The sequenced sample was peripheral blood. The V and J genes are TRBV6-5 and TRBJ2-2, with D unresolved. This receptor was obtained from a woman aged 25 to 39 with COVID-19, enrolled during active disease. CDR3: CASSYRSTGELFF. The CDR3 region has the DNA TGTGCCAGCAGTTACCGGAGTACCGGGGAGCTGTTTTTT.